A single T cell receptor beta chain is shown here with its context. This CDR3 contains 15 residues. V lost 1 base and J lost 7, with 11 bases in between. In germline, CDR1 is SGHVS, CDR2 FNYEAQ. This record belongs to a study of blood T cell repertoires in COVID-19. About the study: Samples of COVID-19 (acute and convalescent) were obtained from the United States, Italy and Spain. T cells, B-cell-depleted T cells, or PBMCs provided the cDNA or gDNA that served as material.

Authors' methods: The assay estimated nucleated cells by amplifying reference gene primers. Sequenced by immunoSEQ multiplex PCR; TCRdb stores in-frame clones only, minus some. V and J calls and clone size follow that table, whereas D and trimming were derived from the DNA. The data hold 200,000 to 250,000 clones, with 84% observed a single time. The chain recombines TRBV7-6 with TRBJ1-6; D uncertain. This TCR derives from a man between 45 and 60 years old with active or convalescent COVID-19. Sequenced input: peripheral blood. This chain's CDR3 is CASSLGGRSNSPLHF. In DNA form, the CDR3 reads TGTGCCAGCAGCTTAGGTGGCAGGTCGAATTCACCCCTCCACTTT.